This entry describes one T cell receptor beta chain. Trimming stripped 2 bases from V and 7 bases from J, with 2 bases between. CDR1 and CDR2 from the germline V gene are SQVTM and ANQGSEA. The CDR3 extends over 9 amino acids. This specimen belongs to a study of blood T cell repertoires in COVID-19. Study in general: Specimens from acute and convalescent COVID-19 originated in the United States, Italy and Spain. From T cells, B-cell-depleted T cells, or PBMCs came the material, which was cDNA or gDNA.

Per the original methods: Reference gene primer amplification gave estimated nucleated cell counts. The protocol was immunoSEQ multiplex PCR, while the TCRdb copy is restricted to in-frame clones and leaves out a portion. Clone size and V and J calls were adopted from that table, with D and trimming inferred from the DNA. Among about 26,000 clones, roughly 90% were seen once, and the ten largest hold approximately 7.6%. The chain employs TRBV29-1 and TRBJ1-2; D not certain. The sample consisted of peripheral blood. The TCR originated in a human donor in a cohort sampled during active COVID-19. Here the CDR3 DNA reads TGCAGCGTTGAACTTGGCTACACCTTC. It encodes CSVELGYTF. Full variable domain (missing parts from reference TRBV29-1 and TRBJ1-2): SAVISQKPSRDICQRGTSLTIQCQVDSQVTMMFWYRQQPGQSLTLIATANQGSEATYESGFVIDKFPISRPNLTFSTLTVSNMSPEDSSIYLCSVELGYTFGSGTRLTVV.